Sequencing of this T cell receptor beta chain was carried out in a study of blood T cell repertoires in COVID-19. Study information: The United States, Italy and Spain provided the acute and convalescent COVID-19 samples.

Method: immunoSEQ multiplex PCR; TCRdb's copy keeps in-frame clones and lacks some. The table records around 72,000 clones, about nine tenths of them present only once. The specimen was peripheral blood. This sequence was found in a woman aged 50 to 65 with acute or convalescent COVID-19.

Written as DNA, the CDR3 is TGTGCCAGCACCAACTCGAACACTGAAGCTTTCTTT. It translates to CASTNSNTEAFF. The chain recombines TRBV12-3 or TRBV12-4 with TRBJ1-1, with unresolved D. The CDR3 has 12 amino acids. V lost 7 bases to trimming and J lost 1 base, with 7 bases between them.